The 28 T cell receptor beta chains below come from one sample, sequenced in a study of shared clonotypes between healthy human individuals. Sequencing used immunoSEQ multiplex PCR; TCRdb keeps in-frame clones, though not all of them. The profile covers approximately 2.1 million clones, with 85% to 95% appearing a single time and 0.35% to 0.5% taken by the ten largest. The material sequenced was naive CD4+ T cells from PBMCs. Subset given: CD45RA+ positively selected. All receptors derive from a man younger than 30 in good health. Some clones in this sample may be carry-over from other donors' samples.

The CDR3 spells CATSGFNQPQHF. DNA for the CDR3: TGTGCCACCAGCGGCTTTAATCAGCCCCAGCATTTT. V and J are TRBV15 and TRBJ1-5; D unresolved. The CDR3 has 12 amino acids. V lost 5 bases, J lost 4 bases, and 6 bases lay in between. Germline V gene data show CDR1 as LNHNV and CDR2 as YYDKDF (reference sequence). Full variable domain (rest looked up from reference TRBV15 and TRBJ1-5): DAMVIQNPRYQVTQFGKPVTLSCSQTLNHNVMYWYQQKSSQAPKLLFHYYDKDFNNEADTPDNFQSRRPNTSFCFLDIRSPGLGDTAMYLCATSGFNQPQHFGDGTRLSIL.

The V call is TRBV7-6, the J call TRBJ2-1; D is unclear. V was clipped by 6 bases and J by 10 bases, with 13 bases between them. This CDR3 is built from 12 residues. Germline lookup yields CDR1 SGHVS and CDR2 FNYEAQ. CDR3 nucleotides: TGTGCCAGCAGTAGGAACCCCAGGGAGCAGTTCTTC. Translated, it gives CASSRNPREQFF.

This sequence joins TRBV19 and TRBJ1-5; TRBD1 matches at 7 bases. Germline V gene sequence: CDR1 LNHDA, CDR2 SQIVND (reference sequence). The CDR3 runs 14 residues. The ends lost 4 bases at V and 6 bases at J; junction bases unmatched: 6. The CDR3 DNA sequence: TGTGCCAGTAGTAGATTAACAGGGGCTCAGCCCCAGCATTTT. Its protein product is CASSRLTGAQPQHF.

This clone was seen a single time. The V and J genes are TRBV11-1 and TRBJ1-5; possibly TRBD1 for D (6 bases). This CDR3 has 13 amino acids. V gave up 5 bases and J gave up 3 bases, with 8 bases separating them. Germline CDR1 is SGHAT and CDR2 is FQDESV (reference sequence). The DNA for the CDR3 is TGTGCCAGCAGCCAGGGGTCCAATCAGCCCCAGCATTTT. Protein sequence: CASSQGSNQPQHF. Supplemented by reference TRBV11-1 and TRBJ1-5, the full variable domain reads EAEVAQSPRYKITEKSQAVAFWCDPISGHATLYWYRQILGQGPELLVQFQDESVVDDSQLPKDRFSAERLKGVDSTLKIQPAELGDSAMYLCASSQGSNQPQHFGDGTRLSIL.

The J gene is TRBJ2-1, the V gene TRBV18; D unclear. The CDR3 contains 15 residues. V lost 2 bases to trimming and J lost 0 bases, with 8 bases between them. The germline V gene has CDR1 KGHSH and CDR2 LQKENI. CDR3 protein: CASSPFSGSYNEQFF. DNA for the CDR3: TGTGCCAGCTCACCATTTTCGGGCTCCTACAATGAGCAGTTCTTC.

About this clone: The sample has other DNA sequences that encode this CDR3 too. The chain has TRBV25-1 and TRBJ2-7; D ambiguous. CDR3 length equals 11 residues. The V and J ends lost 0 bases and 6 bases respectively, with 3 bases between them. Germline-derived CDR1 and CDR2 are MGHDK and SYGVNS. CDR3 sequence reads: CASSEYSEQYF. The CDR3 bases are TGTGCCAGCAGTGAATACTCCGAGCAGTACTTC.

CDR3 protein: CASSLLATDTQYF. DNA for the CDR3: TGCGCCAGCAGCTTGTTGGCTACAGATACGCAGTATTTT. This chain links TRBV5-1 with TRBJ2-3; D gene uncertain. The V end was cut by 1 base, the J end by 3 bases, with 6 bases between. The CDR3 length is 13 residues. CDR1 is SGHRS and CDR2 is YFSETQ in the germline V gene.

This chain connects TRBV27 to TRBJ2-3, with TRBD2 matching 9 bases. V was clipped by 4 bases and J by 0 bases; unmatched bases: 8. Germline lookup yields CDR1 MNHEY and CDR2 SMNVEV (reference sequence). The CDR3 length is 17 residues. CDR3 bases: TGTGCCAGCAGTTCCGCCTTGACTAGCGGAAGCACAGATACGCAGTATTTT. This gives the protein CASSSALTSGSTDTQYF.

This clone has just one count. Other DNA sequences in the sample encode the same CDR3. CDR3 region: CASSLSSGNTIYF. The CDR3 DNA reads TGTGCCAGCAGCTTGAGCTCTGGAAACACCATATATTTT. The rearrangement joins TRBV11-3 to TRBJ1-3; no clear D gene. V lost 3 bases and J lost 0, with 3 bases in between. Germline CDR1 is SGHNT and CDR2 is YENEEA. This CDR3 is 13 amino acids long. The complete variable domain, with remaining parts taken from reference TRBV11-3 and TRBJ1-3, reads EAGVVQSPRYKIIEKKQPVAFWCNPISGHNTLYWYLQNLGQGPELLIRYENEEAVDDSQLPKDRFSAERLKGVDSTLKIQPAELGDSAVYLCASSLSSGNTIYFGEGSWLTVV.

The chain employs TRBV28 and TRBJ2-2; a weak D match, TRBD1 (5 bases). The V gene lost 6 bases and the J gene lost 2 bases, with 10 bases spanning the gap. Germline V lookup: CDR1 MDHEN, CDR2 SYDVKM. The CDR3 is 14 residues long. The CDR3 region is CASRTEFNTGELFF. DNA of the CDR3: TGTGCCAGCAGGACAGAGTTTAACACCGGGGAGCTGTTTTTT.

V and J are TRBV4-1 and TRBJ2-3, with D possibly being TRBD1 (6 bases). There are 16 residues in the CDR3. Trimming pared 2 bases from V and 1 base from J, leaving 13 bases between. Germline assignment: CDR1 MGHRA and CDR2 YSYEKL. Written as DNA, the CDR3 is TGCGCCAGCAGCCAAACGACAGGAATACGCACAGATACGCAGTATTTT. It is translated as CASSQTTGIRTDTQYF.

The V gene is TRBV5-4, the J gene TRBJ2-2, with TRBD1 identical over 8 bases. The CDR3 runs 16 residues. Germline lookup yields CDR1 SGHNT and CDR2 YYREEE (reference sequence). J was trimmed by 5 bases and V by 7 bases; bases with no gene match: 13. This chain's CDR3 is CASRPRTGTGTGELFF. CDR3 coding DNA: TGTGCCAGCCGCCCACGGACAGGGACGGGGACCGGGGAGCTGTTTTTT.

The CDR3 sequence is CASSSGTQYNEQFF. The CDR3 bases are TGCGCCAGCAGCTCAGGGACACAATACAATGAGCAGTTCTTC. The chain is built from TRBV4-1 and TRBJ2-1; TRBD1 is a possible D gene (6 bases). CDR3 size: 14 residues. Trimming removed 5 bases at V and 4 bases at J, with 12 bases between. Germline V gives CDR1 MGHRA, CDR2 YSYEKL.

The CDR3 reads CAIRVTGGGYEQYF. CDR3 nucleotides: TGTGCCATCAGAGTGACAGGGGGGGGCTACGAGCAGTACTTC. V and J are TRBV10-3 and TRBJ2-7, with 9 bases aligning to TRBD1. CDR1 is ENHRY and CDR2 is SYGVKD in the germline V gene. This CDR3 has 14 residues. V shed 6 bases, J shed 3 bases, and the junction held 6 bases outside the gene matches.

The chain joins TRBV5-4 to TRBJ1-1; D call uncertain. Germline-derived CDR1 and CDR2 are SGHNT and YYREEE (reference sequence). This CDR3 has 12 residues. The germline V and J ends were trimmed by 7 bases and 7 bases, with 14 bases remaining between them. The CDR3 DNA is TGTGCCAGCTCCCCGGATAAAATTGAAGCTTTCTTT. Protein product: CASSPDKIEAFF.

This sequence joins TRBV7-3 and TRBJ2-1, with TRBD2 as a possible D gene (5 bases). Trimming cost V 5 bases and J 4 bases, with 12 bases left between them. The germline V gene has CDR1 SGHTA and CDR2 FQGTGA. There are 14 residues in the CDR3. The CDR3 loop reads CASSVLGLYNEQFF. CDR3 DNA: TGTGCCAGCAGCGTCCTTGGACTTTACAATGAGCAGTTCTTC.

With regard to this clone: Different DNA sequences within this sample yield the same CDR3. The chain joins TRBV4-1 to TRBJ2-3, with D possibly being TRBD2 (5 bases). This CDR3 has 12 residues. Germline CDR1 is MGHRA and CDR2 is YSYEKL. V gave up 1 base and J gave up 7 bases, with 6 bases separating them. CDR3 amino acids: CASSQGLNTQYF. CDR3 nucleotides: TGCGCCAGCAGCCAAGGACTAAATACGCAGTATTTT.

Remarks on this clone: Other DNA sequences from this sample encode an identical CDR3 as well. The CDR3 here is CASSPPGRTEAFF. The CDR3 DNA is TGTGCCAGCTCACCACCGGGACGGACTGAAGCTTTCTTT. The chain carries TRBV18 and TRBJ1-1, with D possibly TRBD1 on 5 matching bases. V gave up 0 bases and J gave up 5 bases, with 7 bases separating them. CDR1 and CDR2 (germline): KGHSH, LQKENI. This CDR3 contains 13 residues.

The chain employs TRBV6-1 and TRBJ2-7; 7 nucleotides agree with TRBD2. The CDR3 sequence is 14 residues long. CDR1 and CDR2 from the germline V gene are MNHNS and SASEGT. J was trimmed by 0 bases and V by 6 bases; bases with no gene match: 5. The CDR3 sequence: CASRASGISYEQYF. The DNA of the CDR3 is TGTGCCAGCAGGGCTAGCGGTATCTCCTACGAGCAGTACTTC.

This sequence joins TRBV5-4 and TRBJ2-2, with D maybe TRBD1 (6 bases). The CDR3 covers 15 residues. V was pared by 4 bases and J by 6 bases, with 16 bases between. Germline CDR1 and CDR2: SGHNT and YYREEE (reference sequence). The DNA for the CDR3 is TGTGCCAGCAGCAACTACAGGGCCGGGGCCGGGGAGCTGTTTTTT. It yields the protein CASSNYRAGAGELFF. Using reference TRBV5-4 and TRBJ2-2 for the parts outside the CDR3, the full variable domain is ETGVTQSPTHLIKTRGQQVTLRCSSQSGHNTVSWYQQALGQGPQFIFQYYREEENGRGNFPPRFSGLQFPNYSSELNVNALELDDSALYLCASSNYRAGAGELFFGEGSRLTVL.

CDR3 in DNA: TGTGCCAGCAATCGGGACGGAAGCAATGAGCAGTTCTTC. This gives the protein CASNRDGSNEQFF. This chain links TRBV4-2 with TRBJ2-1; either TRBD1 or TRBD2 may fit D (5 bases each). V was shortened by 7 bases and J by 6 bases, with 13 bases between the two germline ends. Germline V lookup: CDR1 LGHNA, CDR2 YNFKEQ. CDR3 length equals 13 residues.

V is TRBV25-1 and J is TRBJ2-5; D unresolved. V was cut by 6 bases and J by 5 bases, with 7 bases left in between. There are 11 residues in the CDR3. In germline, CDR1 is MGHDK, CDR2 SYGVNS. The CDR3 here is CASRWRETQYF. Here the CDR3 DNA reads TGTGCCAGCAGATGGCGGGAGACCCAGTACTTC.

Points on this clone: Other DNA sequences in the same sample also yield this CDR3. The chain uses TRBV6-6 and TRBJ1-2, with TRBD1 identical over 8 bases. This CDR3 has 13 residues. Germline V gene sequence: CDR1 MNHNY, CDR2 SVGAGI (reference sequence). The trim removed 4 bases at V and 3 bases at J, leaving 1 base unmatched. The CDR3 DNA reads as TGTGCCAGCAGTTTGGACAGGGACTATGGCTACACCTTC. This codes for CASSLDRDYGYTF.

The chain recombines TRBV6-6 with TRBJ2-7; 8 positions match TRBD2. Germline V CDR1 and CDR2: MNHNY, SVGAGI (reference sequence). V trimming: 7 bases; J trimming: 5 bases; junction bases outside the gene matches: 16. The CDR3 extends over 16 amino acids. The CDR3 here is CASTERGNPITHEQYF. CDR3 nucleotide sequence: TGTGCCAGCACCGAGCGGGGGAATCCAATCACCCACGAGCAGTACTTC.

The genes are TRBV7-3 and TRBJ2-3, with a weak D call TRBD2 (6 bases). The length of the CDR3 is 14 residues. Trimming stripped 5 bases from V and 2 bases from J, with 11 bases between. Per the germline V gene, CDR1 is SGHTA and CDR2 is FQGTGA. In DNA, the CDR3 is TGTGCCAGCAGCCAAAGGACTACCACAGATACGCAGTATTTT. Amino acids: CASSQRTTTDTQYF. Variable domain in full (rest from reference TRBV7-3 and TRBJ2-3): GAGVSQTPSNKVTEKGKYVELRCDPISGHTALYWYRQSLGQGPEFLIYFQGTGAADDSGLPNDRFFAVRPEGSVSTLKIQRTERGDSAVYLCASSQRTTTDTQYFGPGTRLTVL.

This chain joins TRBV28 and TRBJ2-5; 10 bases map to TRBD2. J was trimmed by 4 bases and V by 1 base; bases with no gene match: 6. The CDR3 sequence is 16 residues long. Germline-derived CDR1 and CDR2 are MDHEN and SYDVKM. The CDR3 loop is CASSLLASGSGETQYF. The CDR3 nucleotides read TGTGCCAGCAGTTTATTAGCTAGCGGGAGTGGAGAGACCCAGTACTTC.

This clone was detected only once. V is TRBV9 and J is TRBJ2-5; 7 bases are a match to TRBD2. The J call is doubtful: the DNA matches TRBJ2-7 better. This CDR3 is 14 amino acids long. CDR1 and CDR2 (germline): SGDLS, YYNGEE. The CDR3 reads CASSVELAPGEQYF. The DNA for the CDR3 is TGTGCCAGCAGCGTAGAACTAGCGCCCGGCGAGCAGTACTTC.

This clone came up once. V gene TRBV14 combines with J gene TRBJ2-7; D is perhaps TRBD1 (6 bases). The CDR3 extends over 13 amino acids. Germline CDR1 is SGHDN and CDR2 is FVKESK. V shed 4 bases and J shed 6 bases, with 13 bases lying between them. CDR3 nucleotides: TGTGCCAGCAGCCCCTACAGGGCGGGCGAGCAGTACTTC. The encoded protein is CASSPYRAGEQYF.